Described below is a single T cell receptor beta chain sequence and its context. Its target antigen remains unknown. Base quality data are lacking; no much larger clone is found one base away. Sequences SGHNT (CDR1) and YYREEE (CDR2) are obtained from the germline V gene (reference sequence). Trimming removed 5 bases from V and 4 bases from J; the gene matches leave 8 bases unexplained. The CDR3 holds 15 amino acids from the cysteine to the phenylalanine. Left in the record is the CDR3 DNA by itself, 45 bases read in frame from the first base. These data come from a study of shared clonotypes between healthy human individuals (dated by TCRdb to about 2020). Study-wide context: Three men and two women, aged 18 to 49 years, made up the cohort. For each donor, CD4 naive and CD4 memory were each run on three plates, CD8 naive on two plates, and CD8 memory on one plate. Blood TCR repertoires of a handful of healthy adults were deeply sequenced to estimate repertoire size and the extent of clonotype sharing between individuals. Different laboratories and diverse techniques were used to prepare libraries and sequence TCR repertoires, to increase sequencing depth and limit assay-specific biases. Between about 0.94 and 10 billion PBMCs per donor were obtained by leukapheresis.

The full study reports these points: Pairwise subsampling indicated that sequencing depth was expected to affect the degree of clonotype sharing among donors. Even with the large sequencing depth, rarefaction of the sorted-subset datasets indicated that sequencing was incomplete. Sampling was limited to blood, and TCR repertoires in tissue likely differ from TCR repertoires in blood. When several donors were compared, the shared fraction of clonotypes was about 5.2% for naive CD4, approximately 3.5% for naive CD8, 2.3% for memory CD4, and 0.4% for memory CD8. The small number of donors limited the genetic and exposure-history diversity represented. Naive subsets generally had larger estimated clonotype richness than memory subsets did. Compared with non-shared clonotypes, the clonotypes found in all four sorted-subset donors had higher generation probabilities.

Using the deep immunoSEQ assay, TCR CDR3 regions were amplified from genomic DNA by multiplex PCR. Extracted genomic DNA from each cell subset was spread evenly across all wells of several immunoSEQ 96-well plates, with each plate serving as a replicate. For sorted subsets, about 200 ng genomic DNA, equal to about 30,000 T cell genomes, was loaded into each replicate PCR. The purified libraries were quantified using a Qubit 3.0 fluorometer, sized with a Bioanalyzer 2100, and then quantified again using the KAPA Library Quantification kit. Every immunoSEQ 96-well plate was sequenced on a dedicated single-read 150-cycle Illumina NextSeq 550 flow cell. In the paper's pipeline: Because the immunoSEQ output included only junctional sequences and no quality scores, the filtering could not be the same as the filtering used for full-length reads. Sequences were annotated with PyIR, a Python wrapper for IgBLAST v1.9, and V/J genes and CDR3 were assigned using IMGT germline references. Reads with weak V/J assignments (E-value above 1e-6), missing CDR3, stop codons, out-of-frame junctions, or ambiguous translated residues were removed. A V3J clonotype was defined by an identical inferred V gene, J gene, and CDR3 amino acid sequence. Percentage overlap between repertoires was computed as shared unique clonotypes divided by the size of the smaller repertoire. Three approaches were used to assess repertoire richness: RTK rarefaction, the Chao1 estimator, and Recon v2.1 estimates of unobserved clonotypes. For all TCRbeta clonotypes obtained by the gDNA method from several donors, generation probabilities were computed with OLGA. Held by TCRdb, this immuneACCESS table contains in-frame sequences only and omits some clones. Under half of the omission traces to an unresolved V gene where checked; the cause of the rest is unknown. Clone size and the V and J calls come from that table; the DNA yielded D and trimming. The table for this sample lists approximately 2.5 million clones; approximately 94% of them were counted only once. The ten largest clones represent roughly 0.39% of the sample.

The donors were healthy, HIV-negative adults with no recently reported acute infections or vaccinations. All donors were Caucasian adults living in Nashville, Tennessee, USA. CD4+ T cells were enriched by magnetic negative selection, after which naive cells were positively selected on CD45RA and the negative fraction was taken as the memory subset. Blood was collected by leukapheresis, and PBMCs were isolated by Ficoll-Histopaque density gradient centrifugation and then cryopreserved in liquid nitrogen vapor phase. Analytical flow cytometry was used to check the purity and quantity of each magnetically sorted T cell population. Each sorted fraction had its genomic DNA isolated and then quantified by UV absorbance on a Nanodrop 2000c.

The TCR sequence derives from a man aged 18 to 30 in good health. Some clones in this sample may be carry-over from other donors' samples. The sample comprised naive CD4+ T cells from PBMCs. The cell subset or site label on this specimen signifies: CD45RA+ positively selected. The V and J genes are TRBV5-4 and TRBJ2-3, with 9 middle bases fitting TRBD2. CDR3 region: CASSDAQREADTQYF. The DNA sequence is given as TGTGCCAGCAGTGATGCCCAGCGGGAGGCAGATACGCAGTATTTT.